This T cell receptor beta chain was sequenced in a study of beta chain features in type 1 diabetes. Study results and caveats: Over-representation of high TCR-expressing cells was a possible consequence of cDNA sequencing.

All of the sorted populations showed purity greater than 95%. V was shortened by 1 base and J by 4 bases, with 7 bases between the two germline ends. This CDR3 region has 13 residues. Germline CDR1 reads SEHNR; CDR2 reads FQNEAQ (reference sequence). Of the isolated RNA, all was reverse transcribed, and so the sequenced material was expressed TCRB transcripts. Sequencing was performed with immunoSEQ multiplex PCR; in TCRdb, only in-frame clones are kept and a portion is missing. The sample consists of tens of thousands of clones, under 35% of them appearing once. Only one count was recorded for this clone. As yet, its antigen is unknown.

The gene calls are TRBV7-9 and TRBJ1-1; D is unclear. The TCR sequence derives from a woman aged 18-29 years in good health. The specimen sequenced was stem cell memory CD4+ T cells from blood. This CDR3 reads CASSLVRGTEAFF. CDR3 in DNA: TGTGCCAGCAGCTTAGTACGGGGCACTGAAGCTTTCTTT.